The rows below give T cell receptor beta chains drawn from one sample of a study of post-analysis software for immune sequencing data. One entry per CDR3 protein results from TCRdb running MiXCR on the PCR reads. The table shows approximately 690,000 distinct CDR3 sequences, with 55% to 70% occurring only once. The sequenced sample consisted of blood. The origin of the receptors is a girl aged 2 to 10 with multiple sclerosis. Each CDR3 is given with its conserved first and last residue. A D gene is named only where the DNA matches it firmly. Size is omitted from some rows. Given values are once, few, many or a class for expanded clones.

CDR3nt: TGCGCCAGCAGCTTCCCGGGACAGGGTCAAGATACGCAGTATTTT; CDR3aa: CASSFPGQGQDTQYF; j_gene: TRBJ2-3; abundance: -; v_gene: TRBV5-1; d_gene: TRBD1
CDR3nt: TGTGCCAGCAGCTTTAATTTGGGTCTGGAGACCCAGTACTTC; CDR3aa: CASSFNLGLETQYF; j_gene: TRBJ2-5; abundance: -; v_gene: TRBV6-2/TRBV6-3; d_gene: -
CDR3nt: TGCAGGGCAGGCGCGGGTGGGCAGTTCTTC; CDR3aa: CRAGAGGQFF; j_gene: TRBJ2-1; abundance: few; v_gene: TRBV20-1; d_gene: -
CDR3nt: TGCAGTGCTAGAGATCCAGGGGTGGAGTACGAGCAGTACTTC; CDR3aa: CSARDPGVEYEQYF; j_gene: TRBJ2-7; abundance: few; v_gene: TRBV20-1; d_gene: -
CDR3nt: TGTGTCAGACAGGAATTTACAACTAATGAAAAACTGTTTTTT; CDR3aa: CVRQEFTTNEKLFF; j_gene: TRBJ1-4; abundance: -; v_gene: TRBV11-2; d_gene: -
CDR3nt: TGTGCCAGCAGCTTAAATTGGGAACAGGCCTACGAGCAGTACTTC; CDR3aa: CASSLNWEQAYEQYF; j_gene: TRBJ2-7; abundance: -; v_gene: TRBV7-2; d_gene: -
CDR3nt: TGTGCCACAAGTGATCGAGGGGATACGCAGTATTTT; CDR3aa: CATSDRGDTQYF; j_gene: TRBJ2-3; abundance: -; v_gene: TRBV24-1; d_gene: -
CDR3nt: TGTGCCAGCAGCCCCGGATCCAGCGGGGGACAGGATACGCAGTATTTT; CDR3aa: CASSPGSSGGQDTQYF; j_gene: TRBJ2-3; abundance: many; v_gene: TRBV12-3/TRBV12-4; d_gene: -
CDR3nt: TGTGCCAGCAGTTTAGATATGGAGACCCAGTACTTC; CDR3aa: CASSLDMETQYF; j_gene: TRBJ2-5; abundance: -; v_gene: TRBV28; d_gene: -
CDR3nt: TGTGCCAGCAGCAAGACCTCAGACAGTTACAATGAGCAGTTCTTC; CDR3aa: CASSKTSDSYNEQFF; j_gene: TRBJ2-1; abundance: few; v_gene: TRBV7-8; d_gene: -
CDR3nt: TGTGCCAGCAGCCCCAGGCAGGCCAACACTGAAGCTTTCTTT; CDR3aa: CASSPRQANTEAFF; j_gene: TRBJ1-1; abundance: -; v_gene: TRBV5-5; d_gene: -
CDR3nt: TGCAGCGTCGAACGCGGACTAGCGGGAGAGTCCTACGAGCAGTACTTC; CDR3aa: CSVERGLAGESYEQYF; j_gene: TRBJ2-7; abundance: few; v_gene: TRBV29-1; d_gene: TRBD2
CDR3nt: TGTGCCAGCAGTTTATCGGTGGGACTAGCGGCCAACAATGAGCAGTTCTTC; CDR3aa: CASSLSVGLAANNEQFF; j_gene: TRBJ2-1; abundance: -; v_gene: TRBV27; d_gene: TRBD2
CDR3nt: TGTGCCAGCAGCCAAGATACAGGGGTGGATGAGCAGTTCTTC; CDR3aa: CASSQDTGVDEQFF; j_gene: TRBJ2-1; abundance: -; v_gene: TRBV14; d_gene: TRBD1
CDR3nt: TGTGCCACCAGTGATTTCGGCGGACAAGGGACCCAGTACTTC; CDR3aa: CATSDFGGQGTQYF; j_gene: TRBJ2-5; abundance: few; v_gene: TRBV24-1; d_gene: -
CDR3nt: TGCGCCAGCAGCCAAGGACTAGCGGGAGGCAAACCCCTCAATGAGCAGTTCTTC; CDR3aa: CASSQGLAGGKPLNEQFF; j_gene: TRBJ2-1; abundance: -; v_gene: TRBV4-1; d_gene: TRBD2
CDR3nt: TGCAGTGCTAGAGATCCCGGCAGTGACGAGCAGTACTTC; CDR3aa: CSARDPGSDEQYF; j_gene: TRBJ2-7; abundance: few; v_gene: TRBV20-1; d_gene: -
CDR3nt: TGCGCCAGCAGCCAAGTCCAAGCGGGGGCCTACAATGAGCAGTTCTTC; CDR3aa: CASSQVQAGAYNEQFF; j_gene: TRBJ2-1; abundance: -; v_gene: TRBV4-1; d_gene: TRBD2
CDR3nt: TGTGCCAGCAGTCCCCGCGAGGAGACGCCGCCGTTCTTC; CDR3aa: CASSPREETPPFF; j_gene: TRBJ2-1; abundance: -; v_gene: TRBV6-1; d_gene: -
CDR3nt: TGCGCCAGCAGCCAAGGTGTCGGGGGCTTCTATGGCTACACCTTC; CDR3aa: CASSQGVGGFYGYTF; j_gene: TRBJ1-2; abundance: -; v_gene: TRBV4-1; d_gene: -
CDR3nt: TGTGCCAGCAGTCGGTTGGGACAGTTTGATGGCTACACCTTC; CDR3aa: CASSRLGQFDGYTF; j_gene: TRBJ1-2; abundance: few; v_gene: TRBV28; d_gene: TRBD1
CDR3nt: TGCAGTGCTAGAGCGGGGGCGCGAGGTGAAAAACTGTTTTTT; CDR3aa: CSARAGARGEKLFF; j_gene: TRBJ1-4; abundance: -; v_gene: TRBV20-1; d_gene: -
CDR3nt: TGCAGTGCCTACCCCGGGACAGGGGCCTACGAGCAGTACTTC; CDR3aa: CSAYPGTGAYEQYF; j_gene: TRBJ2-7; abundance: -; v_gene: TRBV20-1; d_gene: TRBD1
CDR3nt: TGTGCCAGCCAACTAGCGGTTAGCACAGATACGCAGTATTTT; CDR3aa: CASQLAVSTDTQYF; j_gene: TRBJ2-3; abundance: few; v_gene: TRBV10-3; d_gene: TRBD2
CDR3nt: TGTGCCAGCACCGCCGGGACGGATAACTATGGCTACACCTTC; CDR3aa: CASTAGTDNYGYTF; j_gene: TRBJ1-2; abundance: few; v_gene: TRBV12-3/TRBV12-4; d_gene: -
CDR3nt: TGTGCCAGCAGCTATACAGAGTCGGGTGAGCAGTACTTC; CDR3aa: CASSYTESGEQYF; j_gene: TRBJ2-7; abundance: -; v_gene: TRBV7-3; d_gene: -